The source of this TCR beta chain is a study of radiation and T cells in renal cell carcinoma. Whole-study results and caveats: Dominant CDR3 motifs occupied more repertoire in irradiated than control tumors.

Clones were sequenced by immunoSEQ multiplex PCR, and TCRdb holds only the in-frame ones, with some missing. The sample lists fewer than 25,000 clones; 40% to 55% were seen once. Concerning this clone itself: Its specificity is unknown.

CDR1 is LNHDA and CDR2 is SQIVND in the germline V gene (reference sequence). The ends lost 4 bases at V and 1 base at J; junction bases unmatched: 7. CDR3 length: 17 amino acids. The treatment here: 15 Gy SBRT to primary tumor, nephrectomy 4 weeks later. Nephrectomy followed 15 Gy stereotactic body radiation by 4 weeks. Clear cell pathology was present in this patient's renal cell carcinoma. This rearrangement joins TRBV19 to TRBJ1-1; 12 nucleotides align to TRBD1. The TCR comes from a woman aged 50 to 65 with renal cell carcinoma. The sample in question was tumor tissue, obtained from a patient whose treatment included radiotherapy and nephrectomy. The CDR3 sequence is CASSNMGQGAANTEAFF. The CDR3 DNA reads TGTGCCAGTAGTAATATGGGACAGGGGGCAGCGAACACTGAAGCTTTCTTT.